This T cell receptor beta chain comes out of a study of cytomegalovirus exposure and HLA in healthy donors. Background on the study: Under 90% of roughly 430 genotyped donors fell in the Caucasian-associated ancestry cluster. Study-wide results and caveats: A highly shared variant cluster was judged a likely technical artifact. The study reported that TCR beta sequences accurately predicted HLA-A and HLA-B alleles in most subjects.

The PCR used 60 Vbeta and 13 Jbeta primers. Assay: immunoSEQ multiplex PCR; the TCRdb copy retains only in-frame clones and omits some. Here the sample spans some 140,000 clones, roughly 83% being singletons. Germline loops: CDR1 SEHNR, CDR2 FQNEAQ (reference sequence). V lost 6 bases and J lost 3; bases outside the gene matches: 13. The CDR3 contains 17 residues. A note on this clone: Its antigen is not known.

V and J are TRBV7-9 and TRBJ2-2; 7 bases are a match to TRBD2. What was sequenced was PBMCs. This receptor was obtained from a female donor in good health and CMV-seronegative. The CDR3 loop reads CASRSGPGLADTGELFF. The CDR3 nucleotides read TGTGCCAGCAGATCAGGTCCCGGGCTAGCGGACACCGGGGAGCTGTTTTTT.